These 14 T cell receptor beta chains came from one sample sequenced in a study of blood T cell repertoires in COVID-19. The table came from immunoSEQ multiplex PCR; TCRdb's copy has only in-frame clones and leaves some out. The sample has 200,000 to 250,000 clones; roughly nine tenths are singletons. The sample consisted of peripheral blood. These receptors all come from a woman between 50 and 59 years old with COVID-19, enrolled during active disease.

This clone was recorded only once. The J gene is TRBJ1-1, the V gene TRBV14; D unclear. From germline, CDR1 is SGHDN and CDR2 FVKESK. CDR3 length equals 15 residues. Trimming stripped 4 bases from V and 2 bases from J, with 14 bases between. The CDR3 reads CASSLYREVNTEAFF. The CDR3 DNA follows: TGTGCCAGCAGCCTCTACCGAGAGGTAAACACTGAAGCTTTCTTT. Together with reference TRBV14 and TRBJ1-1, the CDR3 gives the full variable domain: EAGVTQFPSHSVIEKGQTVTLRCDPISGHDNLYWYRRVMGKEIKFLLHFVKESKQDESGMPNNRFLAERTGGTYSTLKVQPAELEDSGVYFCASSLYREVNTEAFFGQGTRLTVV.

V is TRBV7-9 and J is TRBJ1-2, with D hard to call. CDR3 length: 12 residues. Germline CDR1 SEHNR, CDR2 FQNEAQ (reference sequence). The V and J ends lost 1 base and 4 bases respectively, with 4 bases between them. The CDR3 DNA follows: TGTGCCAGCAGCTTAGACTTCTATGGCTACACCTTC. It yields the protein CASSLDFYGYTF.

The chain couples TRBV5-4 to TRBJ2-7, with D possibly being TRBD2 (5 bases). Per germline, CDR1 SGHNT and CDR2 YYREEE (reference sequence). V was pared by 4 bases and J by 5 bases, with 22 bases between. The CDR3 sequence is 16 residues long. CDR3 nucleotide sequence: TGTGCCAGCAGCCTTAGCCCCATCACTAGAAACAACGAGCAGTACTTC. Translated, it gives CASSLSPITRNNEQYF. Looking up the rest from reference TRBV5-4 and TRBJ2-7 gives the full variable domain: ETGVTQSPTHLIKTRGQQVTLRCSSQSGHNTVSWYQQALGQGPQFIFQYYREEENGRGNFPPRFSGLQFPNYSSELNVNALELDDSALYLCASSLSPITRNNEQYFGPGTRLTVT.

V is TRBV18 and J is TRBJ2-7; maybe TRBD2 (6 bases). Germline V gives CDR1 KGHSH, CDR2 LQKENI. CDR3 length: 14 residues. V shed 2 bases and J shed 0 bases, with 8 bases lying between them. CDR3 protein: CASSPYGGSYEQYF. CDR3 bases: TGTGCCAGCTCACCATACGGGGGCTCCTACGAGCAGTACTTC.

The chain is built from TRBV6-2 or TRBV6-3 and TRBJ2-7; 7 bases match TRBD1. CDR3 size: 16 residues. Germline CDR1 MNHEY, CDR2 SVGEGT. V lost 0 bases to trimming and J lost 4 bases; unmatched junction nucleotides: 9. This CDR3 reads CASSYSLNRGDYEQYF. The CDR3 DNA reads TGTGCCAGCAGTTACTCGCTTAACAGGGGTGATTACGAGCAGTACTTC.

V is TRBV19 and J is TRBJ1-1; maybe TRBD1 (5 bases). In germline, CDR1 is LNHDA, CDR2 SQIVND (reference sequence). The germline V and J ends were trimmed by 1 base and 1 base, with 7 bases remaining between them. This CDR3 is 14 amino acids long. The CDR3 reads CASSIATGNTEAFF. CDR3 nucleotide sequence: TGTGCCAGTAGTATAGCCACAGGGAACACTGAAGCTTTCTTT.

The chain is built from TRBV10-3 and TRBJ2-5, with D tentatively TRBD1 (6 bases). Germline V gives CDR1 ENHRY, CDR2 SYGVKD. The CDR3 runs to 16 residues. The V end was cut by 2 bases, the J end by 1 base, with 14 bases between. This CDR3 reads CAISEGRDRLQETQYF. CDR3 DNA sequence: TGTGCCATCAGTGAGGGCCGTGACAGGCTCCAAGAGACCCAGTACTTC.

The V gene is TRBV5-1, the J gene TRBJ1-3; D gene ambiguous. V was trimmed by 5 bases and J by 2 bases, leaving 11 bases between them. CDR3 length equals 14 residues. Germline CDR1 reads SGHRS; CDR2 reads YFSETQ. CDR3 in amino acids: CASRKEIPGNTIYF. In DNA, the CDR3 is TGCGCCAGCAGGAAGGAGATCCCTGGAAACACCATATATTTT.

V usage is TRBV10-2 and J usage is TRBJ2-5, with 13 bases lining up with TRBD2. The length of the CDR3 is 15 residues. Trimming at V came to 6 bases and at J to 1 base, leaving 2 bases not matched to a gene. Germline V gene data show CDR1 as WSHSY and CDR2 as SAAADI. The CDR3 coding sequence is TGCGCCAGCAGGACTAGCGGGGGGCCCCAAGAGACCCAGTACTTC. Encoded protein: CASRTSGGPQETQYF.

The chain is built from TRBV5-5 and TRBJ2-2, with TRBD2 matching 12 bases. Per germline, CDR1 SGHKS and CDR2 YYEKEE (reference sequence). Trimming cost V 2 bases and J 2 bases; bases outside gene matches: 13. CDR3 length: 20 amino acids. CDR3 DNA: TGTGCCAGCAGCTTCGGGTCCGAACGACTAGCGGGGGCAAACACCGGGGAGCTGTTTTTT. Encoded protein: CASSFGSERLAGANTGELFF.

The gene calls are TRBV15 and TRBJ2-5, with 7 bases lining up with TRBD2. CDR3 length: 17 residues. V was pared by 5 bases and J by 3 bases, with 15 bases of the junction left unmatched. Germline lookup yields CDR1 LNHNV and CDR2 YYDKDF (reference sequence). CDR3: CATSGGGNNDAKETQYF. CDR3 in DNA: TGTGCCACCAGCGGGGGGGGGAATAACGACGCTAAAGAGACCCAGTACTTC.

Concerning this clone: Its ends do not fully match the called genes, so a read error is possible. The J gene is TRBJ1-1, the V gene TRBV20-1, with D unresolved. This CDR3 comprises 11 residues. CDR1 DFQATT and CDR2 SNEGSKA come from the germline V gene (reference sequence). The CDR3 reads CSARNPEQLSF. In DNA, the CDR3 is TGCAGTGCTAGGAACCCGGAACAGCTTTCTTTT.

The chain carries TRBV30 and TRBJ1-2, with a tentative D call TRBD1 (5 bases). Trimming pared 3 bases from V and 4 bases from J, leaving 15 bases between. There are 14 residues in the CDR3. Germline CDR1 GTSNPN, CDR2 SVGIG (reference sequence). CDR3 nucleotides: TGTGCCTGGAGCGCCCGGCGAGACAGCTATGGCTACACCTTC. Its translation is CAWSARRDSYGYTF. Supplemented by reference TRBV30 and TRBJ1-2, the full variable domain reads SQTIHQWPATLVQPVGSPLSLECTVEGTSNPNLYWYRQAAGRGLQLLFYSVGIGQISSEVPQNLSASRPQDRQFILSSKKLLLSDSGFYLCAWSARRDSYGYTFGSGTRLTVV.

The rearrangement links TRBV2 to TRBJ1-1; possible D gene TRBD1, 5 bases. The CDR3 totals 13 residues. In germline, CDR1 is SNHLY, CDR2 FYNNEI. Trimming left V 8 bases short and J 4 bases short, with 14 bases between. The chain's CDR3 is CASLSGRVTEAFF. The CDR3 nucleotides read TGTGCCAGCCTATCAGGGAGGGTCACTGAAGCTTTCTTT. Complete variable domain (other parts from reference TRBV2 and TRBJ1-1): EPEVTQTPSHQVTQMGQEVILRCVPISNHLYFYWYRQILGQKVEFLVSFYNNEISEKSEIFDDQFSVERPDGSNFTLKIRSTKLEDSAMYFCASLSGRVTEAFFGQGTRLTVV.